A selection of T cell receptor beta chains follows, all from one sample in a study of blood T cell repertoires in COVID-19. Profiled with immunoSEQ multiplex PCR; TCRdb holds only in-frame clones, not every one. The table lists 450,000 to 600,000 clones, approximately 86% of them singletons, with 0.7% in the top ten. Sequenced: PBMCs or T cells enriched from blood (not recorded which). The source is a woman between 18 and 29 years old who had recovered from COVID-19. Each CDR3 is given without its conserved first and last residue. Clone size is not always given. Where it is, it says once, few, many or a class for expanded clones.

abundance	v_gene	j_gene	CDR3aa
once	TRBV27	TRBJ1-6	ASSTRGAGSPLH
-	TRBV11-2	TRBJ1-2	ASSESRGEPNYGYT
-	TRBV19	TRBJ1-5	ASSMDSVSNQPQH
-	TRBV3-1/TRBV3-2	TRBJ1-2	ASSRGRLYGYT
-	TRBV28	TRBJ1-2	ASSAPGQVNYGYT
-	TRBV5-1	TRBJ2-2	ASSLVQGSGELF
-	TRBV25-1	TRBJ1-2	ASSQTGAVLGYT
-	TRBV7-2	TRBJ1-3	ASSLGIQSRNTIY
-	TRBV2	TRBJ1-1	ASSEGAAPEAF
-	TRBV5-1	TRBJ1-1	ASSWAKGQGAGANTEAF
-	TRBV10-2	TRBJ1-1	ASSDLPEAF
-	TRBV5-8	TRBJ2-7	ASSSLAVLREQY
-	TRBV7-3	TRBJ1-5	ASSLPREYQPQH
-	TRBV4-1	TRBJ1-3	ASSLTRAGNTIY
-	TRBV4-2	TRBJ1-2	ASSQDPEGWGYT
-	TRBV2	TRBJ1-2	ASSDRALIYT
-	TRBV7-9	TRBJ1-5	ARKIHFGQGEDQPQH